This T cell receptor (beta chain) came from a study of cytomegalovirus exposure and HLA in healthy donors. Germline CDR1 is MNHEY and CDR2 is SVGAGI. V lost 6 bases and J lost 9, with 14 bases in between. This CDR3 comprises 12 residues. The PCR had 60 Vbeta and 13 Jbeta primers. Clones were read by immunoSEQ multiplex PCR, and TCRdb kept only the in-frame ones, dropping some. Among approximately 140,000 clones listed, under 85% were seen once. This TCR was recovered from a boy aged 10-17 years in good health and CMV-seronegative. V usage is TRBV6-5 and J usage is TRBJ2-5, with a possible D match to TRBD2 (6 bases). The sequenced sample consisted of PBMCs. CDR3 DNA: TGTGCCAGCAGCCCCCGGGGACTTTCCCAGTACTTC. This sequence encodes CASSPRGLSQYF.